The rows below give T cell receptor beta chains drawn from one sample of a study of CD8 T cells in Susac syndrome. TCRdb fed the immunoSEQ multiplex PCR reads into MiXCR, producing one record per CDR3 protein. The top ten clones hold around 0.12% of a sample with over 350,000 distinct CDR3 sequences, around 83% of them seen once. Sequenced input: CD8+ T cells from PBMCs. These receptors originate from a human donor with multiple sclerosis. Both conserved end residues are part of each CDR3. A D gene is named only where the DNA matches it firmly. Where a row states a size, it is once, few, many or the class of an expanded clone; other rows omit it.

abundance,v_gene,len,d_gene,j_gene,CDR3aa,CDR3nt
NA,TRBV19,15,NA,TRBJ1-5,CASRDPGPQAQPQHF,TGTGCCAGCAGGGACCCGGGCCCTCAGGCTCAGCCCCAGCATTTT
NA,TRBV6-5,18,TRBD2,TRBJ2-1,CASSYSWTSGASYNEQFF,TGTGCCAGCAGTTACTCGTGGACTAGCGGGGCCTCCTACAATGAGCAGTTCTTC
once,TRBV27,13,NA,TRBJ2-7,CASRVGSSYEQYF,TGTGCCAGCAGGGTAGGATCTTCCTACGAGCAGTACTTC
NA,TRBV6-5,15,NA,TRBJ1-1,CASSYDEGTGTEAFF,TGTGCCAGCAGTTACGACGAGGGAACCGGCACTGAAGCTTTCTTT
NA,TRBV2,10,NA,TRBJ2-1,CASTEGEQFF,TGTGCCAGCACAGAGGGTGAGCAGTTCTTC
NA,TRBV5-1,16,NA,TRBJ2-7,CASTFESGSSSYEQYF,TGCGCCAGCACCTTCGAAAGCGGATCCAGCTCCTACGAGCAGTACTTC
NA,TRBV5-1,15,TRBD1,TRBJ2-7,CASSLAGTVSYEQYF,TGCGCCAGCAGCTTGGCTGGGACAGTGTCCTACGAGCAGTACTTC
NA,TRBV6-5,13,NA,TRBJ1-3,CASSSLKRSTIYF,TGTGCCAGCAGTTCCCTTAAGAGAAGCACCATATATTTT
NA,TRBV5-1,15,NA,TRBJ2-5,CASSLFWGQQETQYF,TGCGCCAGCAGCTTGTTCTGGGGGCAACAAGAGACCCAGTACTTC
NA,TRBV29-1,13,NA,TRBJ1-4,CSVLAGPNEKLFF,TGCAGCGTCTTAGCGGGGCCTAATGAAAAACTGTTTTTT
NA,TRBV20-1,15,NA,TRBJ2-1,CSARAGRGPYNEQFF,TGCAGTGCCAGGGCAGGGCGGGGGCCCTACAATGAGCAGTTCTTC
NA,TRBV7-9,16,TRBD2,TRBJ2-3,CASSYPSGRQADTQYF,TGTGCCAGCAGCTACCCAAGCGGGAGGCAGGCAGATACGCAGTATTTT
few,TRBV4-1,14,NA,TRBJ1-2,CASSPTGENYGYTF,TGCGCCAGCAGCCCGACGGGGGAGAACTATGGCTACACCTTC
NA,TRBV20-1,14,NA,TRBJ2-1,CSARVTGSYNEQFF,TGCAGTGCTAGAGTCACGGGCTCCTACAATGAGCAGTTCTTC
NA,TRBV24-1,17,TRBD2,TRBJ2-1,CATSDSDGTSGHNEQFF,TGTGCCACCAGTGACTCCGATGGGACTAGCGGACACAATGAGCAGTTCTTC
once,TRBV27,16,TRBD2,TRBJ2-5,CASSTWSGGARETQYF,TGTGCCAGCAGTACCTGGAGCGGGGGGGCCCGGGAGACCCAGTACTTC
NA,TRBV20-1,12,NA,TRBJ1-1,CSAQGGDAEAFF,TGCAGTGCCCAAGGGGGGGATGCTGAAGCTTTCTTT
NA,TRBV11-3,17,TRBD2,TRBJ2-2,CASSPRLAGGTGGELFF,TGTGCCAGCAGCCCCAGACTGGCGGGAGGAACTGGCGGGGAGCTGTTTTTT
NA,TRBV9,15,TRBD2,TRBJ2-1,CASSVVRGAYNEQFF,TGTGCCAGCAGCGTAGTTCGGGGGGCCTACAATGAGCAGTTCTTC
NA,TRBV12-3/TRBV12-4,13,TRBD1,TRBJ1-2,CASSWTGAYGYTF,TGTGCCAGCAGTTGGACAGGGGCGTATGGCTACACCTTC
NA,TRBV27,16,NA,TRBJ2-1,CASSPTGGPTYNEQFF,TGTGCCAGCAGTCCCACTGGCGGGCCCACCTACAATGAGCAGTTCTTC
NA,TRBV29-1,16,TRBD2,TRBJ2-5,CSVGAGVSGDQETQYF,TGCAGCGTTGGTGCGGGAGTGAGTGGGGACCAAGAGACCCAGTACTTC
NA,TRBV6-1,16,TRBD2,TRBJ2-3,CASSELGLGAPDTQYF,TGTGCCAGCAGTGAATTGGGACTAGGGGCTCCAGATACGCAGTATTTT
NA,TRBV5-4,15,NA,TRBJ1-1,CASSLDDEVLTEAFF,TGTGCCAGCAGCTTGGATGATGAGGTATTGACTGAAGCTTTCTTT
NA,TRBV6-1,16,NA,TRBJ2-1,CASSGPPPALYNEQFF,TGTGCCAGCAGTGGCCCCCCACCAGCGCTGTACAATGAGCAGTTCTTC
NA,TRBV19,15,TRBD2,TRBJ2-1,CASSTTSGLFNEQFF,TGTGCCAGTAGTACGACTAGCGGGTTATTCAATGAGCAGTTCTTC
NA,TRBV20-1,11,NA,TRBJ2-2,CSAPLKGELFF,TGCAGTGCTCCACTGAAAGGGGAGCTGTTTTTT
NA,TRBV29-1,14,NA,TRBJ2-1,CSVDLGASYNEQFF,TGCAGCGTTGACCTAGGGGCCTCCTACAATGAGCAGTTCTTC
NA,TRBV2,10,NA,TRBJ2-7,CASRGYEQYF,TGTGCCAGTAGGGGGTACGAGCAGTACTTC
NA,TRBV28,15,NA,TRBJ1-1,CASTPDRTINTEAFF,TGTGCCAGCACTCCCGACAGGACCATTAACACTGAAGCTTTCTTT
NA,TRBV12-3/TRBV12-4,13,TRBD1,TRBJ2-1,CASSSGQSNEQFF,TGTGCCAGCAGTTCGGGACAGTCCAATGAGCAGTTCTTC
NA,TRBV6-5,18,NA,TRBJ2-1,CASSYSIFGGSSYNEQFF,TGTGCCAGCAGTTACTCGATCTTCGGGGGAAGCTCCTACAATGAGCAGTTCTTC
few,TRBV29-1,14,TRBD2,TRBJ2-5,CSAVGGLAAETQYF,TGCAGCGCTGTGGGGGGACTAGCTGCGGAGACCCAGTACTTC
NA,TRBV10-3,13,NA,TRBJ2-7,CAISESGTYEQYF,TGTGCCATCAGTGAGTCCGGGACCTACGAGCAGTACTTC
NA,TRBV11-1,18,TRBD1,TRBJ2-5,CASSTTPGTGFRPETQYF,TGTGCCAGCAGCACGACTCCCGGGACAGGGTTTCGGCCAGAGACCCAGTACTTC
NA,TRBV15,13,NA,TRBJ1-5,CATSSDTGKPQHF,TGTGCCACCAGCAGCGATACAGGGAAGCCCCAGCATTTT
NA,TRBV11-2,15,TRBD1,TRBJ1-4,CASSRQGGLNEKLFF,TGTGCCAGCAGCCGCCAGGGGGGCCTTAATGAAAAACTGTTTTTT
NA,TRBV6-5,14,NA,TRBJ1-1,CASSYRQVNTEAFF,TGTGCCAGCAGTTACAGGCAGGTGAACACTGAAGCTTTCTTT
NA,TRBV7-6,14,NA,TRBJ2-7,CASSHRTDSYEQYF,TGTGCCAGCAGCCACAGGACCGACTCCTACGAGCAGTACTTC
NA,TRBV27,16,NA,TRBJ2-7,CASSSISRGTQDEQYF,TGTGCCAGCAGTTCTATCTCGAGGGGGACACAAGACGAGCAGTACTTC
NA,TRBV27,14,NA,TRBJ1-2,CASSFHPASYGYTF,TGTGCCAGCAGTTTTCACCCAGCGAGCTATGGCTACACCTTC
NA,TRBV10-2,14,NA,TRBJ2-2,CASSGPSKVGELFF,TGCGCCAGCAGTGGGCCATCTAAGGTCGGGGAGCTGTTTTTT
NA,TRBV5-4,13,NA,TRBJ2-7,CASSLSGGNEQYF,TGTGCCAGCAGCTTGTCCGGAGGTAACGAGCAGTACTTC
few,TRBV2,13,TRBD1,TRBJ2-5,CASGGTGEETQYF,TGTGCCAGCGGTGGGACAGGGGAAGAGACCCAGTACTTC
NA,TRBV20-1,13,NA,TRBJ1-1,CSARDQDTTEAFF,TGCAGTGCTAGAGATCAGGACACCACTGAAGCTTTCTTT